One and the same sample provided the 22 T cell receptor beta chains below, sequenced in a study of T cell repertoires in cytomegalovirus infection. No antigen is known for these receptors. TCRdb recomputed calls from the reads with MiXCR, one row per CDR3 protein. The sample lists 110,000 or so distinct CDR3 sequences, under 35% occurring once. Specimen: CD8+ T cells from cultured PBMCs, collected from culture after CMV antigen stimulation. These receptors all come from a human donor in good health (CMV status not recorded). Some clones in this sample may be carry-over from other donors' samples.

The genes are TRBV6-5 and TRBJ2-2; 8 nucleotides line up with TRBD2. The CDR3 loop spans 16 amino acids. Germline V lookup: CDR1 MNHEY, CDR2 SVGAGI. The J segment lost 6 bases and the V segment lost 0 bases, leaving 6 bases of the junction unmatched. CDR3 sequence reads: CASSYSLAGVPGELFF. The CDR3 DNA reads as TGTGCCAGCAGTTACTCGCTAGCGGGTGTCCCCGGGGAGCTGTTTTTT.

The chain carries TRBV4-1 and TRBJ1-2; D is ambiguous. This CDR3 region has 15 residues. Germline loops: CDR1 MGHRA, CDR2 YSYEKL. The germline V and J ends were trimmed by 0 bases and 6 bases, with 14 bases remaining between them. The CDR3: CASSQDGPQKDGYTF. DNA for the CDR3: TGCGCCAGCAGCCAAGATGGACCGCAAAAGGATGGCTACACCTTC.

The chain combines TRBV11-2 with TRBJ2-1; 12 nucleotides align to TRBD2. The V gene's germline CDR1 is SGHAT and CDR2 FQNNGV. The CDR3 sequence is 13 residues long. The trim removed 8 bases at V and 8 bases at J, leaving 4 bases unmatched. CDR3 in amino acids: CASLAGGEDEQFF. In DNA form, the CDR3 reads TGTGCCAGCCTAGCGGGAGGGGAGGATGAGCAGTTCTTC.

This chain uses TRBV5-6 with TRBJ1-2; tentatively, D is TRBD1 (6 bases). Trimming took 0 bases from V and 7 from J, leaving 16 bases between them. Germline V gene lookup returns CDR1 SGHDT and CDR2 YYEEEE. The CDR3 has 15 amino acids. The CDR3 is CASSLAAGAPAGYTF. The CDR3 bases are TGTGCCAGCAGCTTGGCCGCAGGGGCCCCTGCTGGCTACACCTTC.

V usage is TRBV7-8 and J usage is TRBJ1-1; unclear D gene. The CDR3 spans 13 residues. Trimming pared 7 bases from V and 5 bases from J, leaving 14 bases between. Germline V gene sequence: CDR1 SGHVS, CDR2 FQNEAQ. The CDR3 DNA sequence: TGTGCCAGCACCCTCTGCCGTGGGACTGAAGCTTTCTTT. This encodes CASTLCRGTEAFF.

This clonotype has a handful of counts. This chain connects TRBV5-5 to TRBJ2-7; D remains unclear. Trimming left V 0 bases short and J 6 bases short, with 7 bases between. CDR1 and CDR2 from the germline V gene are SGHKS and YYEKEE (reference sequence). The CDR3 is 12 residues long. CDR3 in amino acids: CASSLDLLEQYF. CDR3 bases: TGTGCCAGCAGCTTGGATCTCCTCGAGCAGTACTTC. The complete variable domain, with remaining parts taken from reference TRBV5-5 and TRBJ2-7, reads DAGVTQSPTHLIKTRGQQVTLRCSPISGHKSVSWYQQVLGQGPQFIFQYYEKEERGRGNFPDRFSARQFPNYSSELNVNALLLGDSALYLCASSLDLLEQYFGPGTRLTVT.

This clonotype appeared a few times. V and J are TRBV6-6 and TRBJ2-7; TRBD2 matches at 8 bases. Per the germline V gene, CDR1 is MNHNY and CDR2 is SVGAGI (reference sequence). V lost 6 bases to trimming and J lost 1 base; unmatched junction nucleotides: 14. The CDR3 loop spans 17 amino acids. The CDR3 DNA sequence: TGTGCCAGCAGCTTCACGAGTAGCGGGAAACCTTCCTACGAGCAGTACTTC. Translating gives CASSFTSSGKPSYEQYF.

V usage is TRBV6-2 or TRBV6-3 and J usage is TRBJ2-7, with D possibly matching TRBD1 (6 bases). Trimming removed 6 bases from V and 2 bases from J, with 17 bases in between. Germline assignment: CDR1 MNHEY and CDR2 SVGEGT. The CDR3 extends over 15 amino acids. The CDR3 coding sequence is TGTGCCAGCAGCCCTTGGAGTGGGACAACCTACGAGCAGTACTTC. This sequence encodes CASSPWSGTTYEQYF.

This clonotype was detected ten times or more. The chain carries TRBV7-2 and TRBJ1-1, with D unresolved. Germline-derived CDR1 and CDR2 are SGHTA and FQGNSA. Trimming left V 5 bases short and J 7 bases short, with 5 bases between. The CDR3 covers 10 residues. CDR3 nucleotide sequence: TGTGCCAGCAGCCGTATTGAAGCTTTCTTT. It yields the protein CASSRIEAFF.

V gene TRBV2 combines with J gene TRBJ1-2; unclear D gene. The CDR3 covers 16 residues. V was pared by 1 base and J by 0 bases, with 12 bases between. In germline, CDR1 is SNHLY, CDR2 FYNNEI. The CDR3 DNA follows: TGTGCCAGCAGTGAAGTAGAGGGCAATTCTAACTATGGCTACACCTTC. This codes for CASSEVEGNSNYGYTF.

V and J are TRBV5-1 and TRBJ2-3; perhaps D is TRBD1 or TRBD2 (6 bases each). V lost 4 bases, J lost 3 bases, and 18 bases lay in between. CDR1 is SGHRS, CDR2 YFSETQ, per germline. CDR3 length equals 16 residues. The CDR3 loop reads CASSPVGGVGTDTQYF. Written as DNA, the CDR3 is TGCGCCAGCAGCCCCGTCGGGGGCGTCGGGACAGATACGCAGTATTTT. Full variable domain (missing parts from reference TRBV5-1 and TRBJ2-3): KAGVTQTPRYLIKTRGQQVTLSCSPISGHRSVSWYQQTPGQGLQFLFEYFSETQRNKGNFPGRFSGRQFSNSRSEMNVSTLELGDSALYLCASSPVGGVGTDTQYFGPGTRLTVL.

This clonotype was counted only a few times. The chain recombines TRBV20-1 with TRBJ1-2, with TRBD1 matching 9 bases. The germline V gene has CDR1 DFQATT and CDR2 SNEGSKA (reference sequence). The CDR3 totals 13 residues. V trimming: 5 bases; J trimming: 8 bases; junction bases outside the gene matches: 9. CDR3 region: CSAYTGGAEGYTF. CDR3 nucleotides: TGCAGTGCTTATACAGGGGGCGCGGAGGGCTACACCTTC.

This clonotype was counted many times. The chain carries TRBV6-1 and TRBJ2-5; D not certain. The CDR3 spans 13 residues. The germline V gene has CDR1 MNHNS and CDR2 SASEGT. The ends were cut back, 4 bases at V and 2 bases at J, with 8 bases in the middle. CDR3 sequence (DNA): TGTGCCAGCAGTGGGCACCTTCAAGAGACCCAGTACTTC. Translating gives CASSGHLQETQYF.

This clonotype was detected ten times or more. V and J are TRBV27 and TRBJ2-7, with a tentative D call TRBD1 (6 bases). Germline V lookup: CDR1 MNHEY, CDR2 SMNVEV (reference sequence). V lost 6 bases and J 5 bases, leaving 14 bases between the germline ends. The CDR3 spans 13 residues. The DNA for the CDR3 is TGTGCCAGCAGCTTGGACAGTTCTGACGAGCAGTACTTC. Protein: CASSLDSSDEQYF.

The table lists this clonotype with a few counts. This rearrangement joins TRBV6-6 to TRBJ2-7, with 10 bases identical to TRBD1. The CDR3 spans 14 residues. The ends lost 10 bases at V and 2 bases at J; junction bases unmatched: 8. From germline, CDR1 is MNHNY and CDR2 SVGAGI (reference sequence). CDR3 coding DNA: TGTGCCATGGGGACAGGGGTTGGGACCTACGAGCAGTACTTC. Its protein is CAMGTGVGTYEQYF.

This clonotype has a count of ten or more. The gene calls are TRBV7-8 and TRBJ1-1, with TRBD1 identical over 7 bases. The CDR3 is 14 amino acids. The germline V gene has CDR1 SGHVS and CDR2 FQNEAQ. The V and J ends lost 8 bases and 1 base, in that order; junction bases with no gene match: 7. The DNA for the CDR3 is TGTGCCAGCGGCCAGGGGGGGGAGAACACTGAAGCTTTCTTT. It encodes CASGQGGENTEAFF.

The rearrangement joins TRBV2 to TRBJ2-2; no definite D call. CDR3 length: 10 amino acids. The V end lost 4 bases, the J end lost 8 bases, and 2 bases lay between the germline ends. Germline CDR1 and CDR2: SNHLY and FYNNEI. This CDR3 reads CASSGGELFF. Written as DNA, the CDR3 is TGTGCCAGCAGTGGAGGGGAGCTGTTTTTT.

The genes are TRBV7-9 and TRBJ1-3; D unresolved. The germline CDR1 and CDR2 sequences are SEHNR and FQNEAQ (reference sequence). There are 15 residues in the CDR3. Trimming stripped 5 bases from V and 0 bases from J, with 11 bases between. The CDR3 spells CASSPGQDSGNTIYF. In DNA form, the CDR3 reads TGTGCCAGCAGCCCCGGGCAGGACTCTGGAAACACCATATATTTT.

The genes are TRBV19 and TRBJ1-5; no clear D. The CDR3 extends over 13 amino acids. Trimming cost V 5 bases and J 3 bases, with 8 bases left between them. Germline V CDR1 and CDR2: LNHDA, SQIVND (reference sequence). Here the CDR3 reads CASSPNFNQPQHF. The CDR3 DNA follows: TGTGCCAGTAGTCCCAACTTCAATCAGCCCCAGCATTTT.

The V gene is TRBV6-2 or TRBV6-3, the J gene TRBJ1-1; 8 bases are a match to TRBD1. The germline gives CDR1 MNHEY, CDR2 SVGEGT. There are 15 residues in the CDR3. The ends lost 2 bases at V and 5 bases at J; junction bases unmatched: 7. CDR3 protein: CASSYLDRVRTEAFF. The CDR3 nucleotides are TGTGCCAGCAGTTACCTGGACAGGGTGAGGACTGAAGCTTTCTTT.

This chain joins TRBV28 and TRBJ2-5, with 9 bases fitting TRBD2. The germline V gene has CDR1 MDHEN and CDR2 SYDVKM. The J segment lost 4 bases and the V segment lost 5 bases, leaving 14 bases of the junction unmatched. The CDR3 length is 17 residues. CDR3 bases: TGTGCCAGCAGTCCCTCCCCCGGGCTAGCGGGACTAGAGACCCAGTACTTC. This codes for CASSPSPGLAGLETQYF.

This clonotype has a handful of counts. The V gene is TRBV7-2, the J gene TRBJ2-3; 10 bases align to TRBD2. The V gene's germline CDR1 is SGHTA and CDR2 FQGNSA. The CDR3 runs 17 residues. V gave up 5 bases and J gave up 6 bases; unmatched junction bases: 14. CDR3 sequence: CASSGPGTSEKLDTQYF. The DNA for the CDR3 is TGTGCCAGCAGCGGTCCCGGGACTAGCGAGAAGCTGGATACGCAGTATTTT. Looking up the rest from reference TRBV7-2 and TRBJ2-3 gives the full variable domain: GAGVSQSPSNKVTEKGKDVELRCDPISGHTALYWYRQSLGQGLEFLIYFQGNSAPDKSGLPSDRFSAERTGGSVSTLTIQRTQQEDSAVYLCASSGPGTSEKLDTQYFGPGTRLTVL.